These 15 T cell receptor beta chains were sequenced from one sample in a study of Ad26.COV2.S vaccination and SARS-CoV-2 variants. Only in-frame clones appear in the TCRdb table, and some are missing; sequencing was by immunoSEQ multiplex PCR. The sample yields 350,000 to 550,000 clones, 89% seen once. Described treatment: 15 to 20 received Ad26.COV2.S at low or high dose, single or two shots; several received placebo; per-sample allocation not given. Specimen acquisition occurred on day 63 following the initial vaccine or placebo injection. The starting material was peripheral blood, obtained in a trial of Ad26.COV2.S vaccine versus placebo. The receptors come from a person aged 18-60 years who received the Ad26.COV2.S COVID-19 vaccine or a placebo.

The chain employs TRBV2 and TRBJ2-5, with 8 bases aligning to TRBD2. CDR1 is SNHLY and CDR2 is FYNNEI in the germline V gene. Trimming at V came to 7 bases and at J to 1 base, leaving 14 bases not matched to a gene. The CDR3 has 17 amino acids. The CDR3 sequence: CASTLRERGNIQETQYF. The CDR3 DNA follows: TGTGCCAGCACCCTCCGGGAGCGGGGGAACATCCAAGAGACCCAGTACTTC.

The CDR3 DNA follows: TGTGCCAGCAGCTTCCAGGGGGCGAACGGCTACACCTTC. This encodes CASSFQGANGYTF. The genes are TRBV7-8 and TRBJ1-2, with 8 bases lining up with TRBD1. Germline CDR1 is SGHVS and CDR2 is FQNEAQ. This CDR3 has 13 residues. Losses at the gene ends were 3 bases for V and 8 bases for J; bases not matched to a gene: 5.

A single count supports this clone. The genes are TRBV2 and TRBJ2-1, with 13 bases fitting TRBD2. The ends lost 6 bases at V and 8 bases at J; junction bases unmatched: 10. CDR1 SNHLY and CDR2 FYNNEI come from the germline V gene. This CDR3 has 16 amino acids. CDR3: CASRIPGLAGYDEQFF. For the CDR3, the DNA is TGTGCCAGCAGGATACCGGGACTAGCGGGATATGATGAGCAGTTCTTC. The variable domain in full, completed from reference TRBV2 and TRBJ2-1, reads EPEVTQTPSHQVTQMGQEVILRCVPISNHLYFYWYRQILGQKVEFLVSFYNNEISEKSEIFDDQFSVERPDGSNFTLKIRSTKLEDSAMYFCASRIPGLAGYDEQFFGPGTRLTVL.

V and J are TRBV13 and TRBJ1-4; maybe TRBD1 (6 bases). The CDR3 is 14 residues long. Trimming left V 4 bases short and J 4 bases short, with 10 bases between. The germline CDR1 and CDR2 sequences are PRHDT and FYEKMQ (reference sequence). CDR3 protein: CASSWAGVNEKLFF. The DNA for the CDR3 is TGTGCCAGCAGCTGGGCAGGGGTTAATGAAAAACTGTTTTTT.

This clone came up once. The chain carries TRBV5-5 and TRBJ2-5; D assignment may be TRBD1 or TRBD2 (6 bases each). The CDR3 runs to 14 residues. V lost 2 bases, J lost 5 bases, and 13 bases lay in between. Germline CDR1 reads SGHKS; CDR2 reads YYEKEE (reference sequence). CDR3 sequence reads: CASSFPRGPETQYF. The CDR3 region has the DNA TGTGCCAGCAGCTTTCCCCGGGGGCCGGAGACCCAGTACTTC.

The DNA for the CDR3 is TGTGCCAGCTCACCAGCCGGGTCCATGTACGAGCAGTACTTC. Protein: CASSPAGSMYEQYF. The chain recombines TRBV18 with TRBJ2-7; D remains ambiguous. The CDR3 is made up of 14 amino acids. The V and J ends lost 2 bases and 4 bases respectively, with 12 bases between them. The germline CDR1 and CDR2 sequences are KGHSH and LQKENI.

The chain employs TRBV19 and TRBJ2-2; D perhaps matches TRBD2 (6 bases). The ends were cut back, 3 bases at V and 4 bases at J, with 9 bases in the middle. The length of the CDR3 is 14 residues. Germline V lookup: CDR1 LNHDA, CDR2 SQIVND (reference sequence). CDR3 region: CASSISGSTGELFF. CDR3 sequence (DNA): TGTGCCAGTAGTATTAGCGGTTCCACCGGGGAGCTGTTTTTT.

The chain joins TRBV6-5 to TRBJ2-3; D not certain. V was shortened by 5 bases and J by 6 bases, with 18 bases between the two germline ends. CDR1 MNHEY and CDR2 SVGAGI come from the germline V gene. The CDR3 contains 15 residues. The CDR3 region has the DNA TGTGCCAGCAGTCAACCCGGCCGCCTAGAGGATACGCAGTATTTT. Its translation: CASSQPGRLEDTQYF.

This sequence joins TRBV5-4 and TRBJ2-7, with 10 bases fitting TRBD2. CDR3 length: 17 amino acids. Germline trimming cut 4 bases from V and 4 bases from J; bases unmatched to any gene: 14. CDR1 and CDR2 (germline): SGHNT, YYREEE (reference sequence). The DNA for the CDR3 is TGTGCCAGCAGCCCGCGGCCTTCCGGGACTAGCGTGTACGAGCAGTACTTC. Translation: CASSPRPSGTSVYEQYF.

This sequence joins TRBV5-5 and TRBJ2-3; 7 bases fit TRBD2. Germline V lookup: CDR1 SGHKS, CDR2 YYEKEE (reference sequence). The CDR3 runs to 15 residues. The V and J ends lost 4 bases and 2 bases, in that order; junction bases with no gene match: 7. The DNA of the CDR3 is TGTGCCAGCAGCCCCTGGGGGACTATCACAGATACGCAGTATTTT. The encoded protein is CASSPWGTITDTQYF.

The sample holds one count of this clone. The CDR3 sequence is CASSKGTIIAKTLLLGVCTDTQYF. CDR3 in DNA: TGTGCCAGCAGCAAAGGAACCATAATTGCCAAAACACTACTTCTGGGGGTCTGCACAGATACGCAGTATTTT. The J gene is TRBJ2-3, the V gene TRBV21-1. TRBV21-1 is marked as a pseudogene. This CDR3 comprises 24 residues.

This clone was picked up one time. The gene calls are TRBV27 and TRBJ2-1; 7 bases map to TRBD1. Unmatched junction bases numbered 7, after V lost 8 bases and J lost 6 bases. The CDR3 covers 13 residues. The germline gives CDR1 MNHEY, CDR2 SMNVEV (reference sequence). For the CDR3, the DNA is TGTGCCAGCCACCGACAGGGTCCCAATGAGCAGTTCTTC. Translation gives CASHRQGPNEQFF.

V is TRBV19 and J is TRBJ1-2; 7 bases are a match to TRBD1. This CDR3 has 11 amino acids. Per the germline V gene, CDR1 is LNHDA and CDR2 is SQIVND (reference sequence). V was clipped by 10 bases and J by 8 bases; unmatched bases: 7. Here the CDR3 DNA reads TGTGCCACTACGGACAGGCGCGGCTACACCTTC. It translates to CATTDRRGYTF.

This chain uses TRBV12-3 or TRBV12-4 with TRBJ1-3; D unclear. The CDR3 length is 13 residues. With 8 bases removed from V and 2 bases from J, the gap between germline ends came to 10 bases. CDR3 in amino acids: CASGSSPGNTIYF. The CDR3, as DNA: TGTGCCAGCGGTTCTTCCCCTGGAAACACCATATATTTT.

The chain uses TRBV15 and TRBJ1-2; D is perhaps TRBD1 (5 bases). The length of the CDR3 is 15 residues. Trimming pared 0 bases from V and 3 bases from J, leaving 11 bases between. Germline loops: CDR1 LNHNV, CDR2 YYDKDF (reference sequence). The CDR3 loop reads CATSRDGRGDYGYTF. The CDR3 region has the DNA TGTGCCACCAGCAGAGATGGGAGGGGTGACTATGGCTACACCTTC.